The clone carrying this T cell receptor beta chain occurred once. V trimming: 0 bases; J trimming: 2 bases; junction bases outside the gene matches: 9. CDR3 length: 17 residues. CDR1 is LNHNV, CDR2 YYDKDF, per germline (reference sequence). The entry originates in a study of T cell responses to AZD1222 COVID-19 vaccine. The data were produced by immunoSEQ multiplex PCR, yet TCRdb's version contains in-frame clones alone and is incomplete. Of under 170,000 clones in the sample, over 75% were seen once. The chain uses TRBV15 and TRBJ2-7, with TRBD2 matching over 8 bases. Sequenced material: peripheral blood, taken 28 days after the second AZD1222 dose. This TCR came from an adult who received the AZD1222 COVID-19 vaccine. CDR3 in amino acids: CATSRDPLPGGAYEQYF. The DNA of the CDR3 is TGTGCCACCAGCAGAGATCCATTGCCGGGAGGGGCCTACGAGCAGTACTTC.